This T cell receptor beta chain was identified in a study of T-cell memory formation after mild COVID-19. Study summary: TCR clusters were largely donor specific. Findings of the study overall: Within pre-infection memory, some responding clones were found, suggesting cross-reactive memory joined. Confirmation of SARS-CoV-2 specificity was lacking for second-wave clones peaking day 37.

In TCRdb, the 5' RACE reads were re-called with MiXCR into one record per CDR3 protein. The sample contains about 300,000 distinct CDR3 sequences, roughly 19% of which appear only once. V was shortened by 0 bases and J by 2 bases, with 11 bases between the two germline ends. The CDR3 extends over 15 amino acids. The germline V gene encodes CDR1 SGHNT and CDR2 YYREEE (reference sequence). In the case of this clonotype: The antigen is undetermined.

Sequencing was done on a sample of PBMCs or a T cell subset sorted from them (not recorded which). The chain combines TRBV5-4 with TRBJ1-2; D unresolved. The TCR sequence derives from a man younger than 30 who had mild COVID-19 (a few samples of this study predate the infection). Cell type and time point are not known. CDR3 nucleotides: TGTGCCAGCAGCTTGGAGAAGGGAGTCAACTATGGCTACACCTTC. The encoded protein is CASSLEKGVNYGYTF.